This T cell receptor beta chain was profiled in a study of identical twins. Remarks on this clonotype: Its antigen remains unknown.

Study-wide results and limits: Models, which agreed with sharing between unrelated individuals, nonetheless underestimated the out-of-frame TCR alpha sharing seen in monozygotic twins. The conclusions drew on cross-sectional statistical analysis instead of tracking the same donors.

MiXCR, run by TCRdb on the 5' RACE reads, gives a single entry per CDR3 protein. Found here are 400,000 to 550,000 distinct CDR3 sequences, roughly an eighth of them singletons; the top ten hold about 0.97%. Looked up from germline, CDR1 is SQVTM and CDR2 is ANQGSEA. This CDR3 has 14 amino acids. V was trimmed by 3 bases and J by 8 bases, leaving 17 bases between them. These data were also filed under a second study, of yellow fever vaccine responses in identical twins.

The source is a woman between 18 and 30 years old in good health. Sequenced material: CD4+ T cells sorted from blood. This chain connects TRBV29-1 to TRBJ2-1; TRBD2 might be the D (6 bases). The CDR3 DNA reads as TGCAGCGTTGATCTGGCGGGGAGTATGGATGAGCAGTTCTTC. It yields the protein CSVDLAGSMDEQFF.